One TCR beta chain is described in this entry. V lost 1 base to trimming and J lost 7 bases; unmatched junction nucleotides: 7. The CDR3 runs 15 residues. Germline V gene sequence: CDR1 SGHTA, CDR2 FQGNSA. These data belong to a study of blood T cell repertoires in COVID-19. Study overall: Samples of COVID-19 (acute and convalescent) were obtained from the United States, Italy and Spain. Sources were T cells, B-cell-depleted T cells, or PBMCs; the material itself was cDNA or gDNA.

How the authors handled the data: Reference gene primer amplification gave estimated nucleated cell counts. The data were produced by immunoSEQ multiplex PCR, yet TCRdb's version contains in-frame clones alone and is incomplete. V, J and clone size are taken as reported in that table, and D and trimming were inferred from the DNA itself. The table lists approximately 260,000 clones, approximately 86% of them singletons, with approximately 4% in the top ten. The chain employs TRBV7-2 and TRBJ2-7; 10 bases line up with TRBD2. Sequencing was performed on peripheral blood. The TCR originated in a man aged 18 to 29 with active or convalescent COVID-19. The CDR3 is CASSLGASGGLEQYF. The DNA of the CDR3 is TGTGCCAGCAGCTTAGGAGCTAGCGGGGGCTTAGAGCAGTACTTC. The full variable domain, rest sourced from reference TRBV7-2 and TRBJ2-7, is GAGVSQSPSNKVTEKGKDVELRCDPISGHTALYWYRQSLGQGLEFLIYFQGNSAPDKSGLPSDRFSAERTGGSVSTLTIQRTQQEDSAVYLCASSLGASGGLEQYFGPGTRLTVT.